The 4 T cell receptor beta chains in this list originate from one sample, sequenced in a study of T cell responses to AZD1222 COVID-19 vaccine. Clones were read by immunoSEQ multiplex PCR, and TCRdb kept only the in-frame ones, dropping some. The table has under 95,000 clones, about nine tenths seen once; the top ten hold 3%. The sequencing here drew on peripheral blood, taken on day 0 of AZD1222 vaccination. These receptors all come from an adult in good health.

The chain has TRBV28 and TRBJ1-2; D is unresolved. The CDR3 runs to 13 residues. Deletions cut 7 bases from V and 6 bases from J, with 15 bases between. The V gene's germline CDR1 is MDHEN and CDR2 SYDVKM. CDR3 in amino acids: CASMSPGSHGYTF. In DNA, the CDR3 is TGTGCCAGCATGTCTCCGGGGAGTCATGGCTACACCTTC.

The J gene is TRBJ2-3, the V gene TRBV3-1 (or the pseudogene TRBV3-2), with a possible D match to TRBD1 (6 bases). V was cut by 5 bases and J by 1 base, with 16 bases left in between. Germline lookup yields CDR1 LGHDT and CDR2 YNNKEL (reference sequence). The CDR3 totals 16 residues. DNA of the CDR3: TGTGCCAGCAGCTTAGGCTGGGGGCCGGGCACAGATACGCAGTATTTT. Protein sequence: CASSLGWGPGTDTQYF.

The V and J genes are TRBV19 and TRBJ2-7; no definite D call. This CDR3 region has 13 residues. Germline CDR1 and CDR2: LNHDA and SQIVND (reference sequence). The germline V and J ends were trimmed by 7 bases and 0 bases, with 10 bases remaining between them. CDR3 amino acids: CASKDPRSYEQYF. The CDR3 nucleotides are TGTGCCAGTAAGGACCCACGCTCCTACGAGCAGTACTTC.

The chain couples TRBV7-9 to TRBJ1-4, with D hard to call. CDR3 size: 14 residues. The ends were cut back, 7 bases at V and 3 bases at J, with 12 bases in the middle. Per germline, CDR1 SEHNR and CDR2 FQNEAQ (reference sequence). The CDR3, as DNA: TGTGCCAGCAACAACCGGGCCGCTAATGAAAAACTGTTTTTT. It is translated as CASNNRAANEKLFF.